This T cell receptor beta chain was sequenced in a study of cytomegalovirus exposure and HLA in healthy donors (dated by TCRdb to the late 2010s). About the full investigation: According to an earlier analysis of around 600 of the donors, about 170 million T cells yielded 117 million unique TCR beta sequences and 250 to 350 Gb of sequence data. Roughly 300 gigabases of sequencing data and around 80 million unique TCR sequences made up an early release that covered under 750 HLA-typed donors. Of the roughly 400 genotyped donors, over 65% fell in the genetic ancestry cluster associated with self-reported Caucasian donors. The study aimed to test whether signatures of past pathogen exposure could be identified by cataloging public T cell receptors. The T cell repertoires of under 700 subjects were profiled by immunosequencing and related to cytomegalovirus serostatus. Besides the first cohort of 666 subjects, a separate validation cohort made up of around 120 different subjects was used. High-throughput TCR immunosequencing, statistical association of individual TCRs with disease status, and machine learning were combined to predict cytomegalovirus infection status. In a later analysis, previously published TCR beta repertoires from about 640 donors were re-analyzed and high-resolution HLA genotyping was added so that TCR occurrence patterns could be studied. Rather than drawing on any new phenotypic data, the later analysis identified candidate immune exposures from TCR beta sequences and the way those sequences occurred across donors. An earlier analysis of fewer than 700 of the donors applied high-throughput TCR beta sequencing to assess whether each TCR beta V gene segment acted as functional or pseudogenic. Donor age, sex, ethnicity and CMV serostatus were collected together with the repertoire data. A later genetic analysis used genome-wide SNP genotypes for about 65% of the 666 donors, treating that subset as a discovery cohort. Every repertoire in the discovery cohort had been generated on one and the same sequencing platform. HLA typing covered class I and class II loci at four-digit resolution. The number of donors typed differed by locus, with roughly 620-630 for A, B, C, DRB1 and DQB1, roughly 520 for DQA1, under 610 for DPA1, and 450 to 480 for DPB1. Several DR-DQ haplotypes were handled as single units for association and clustering because linkage in the cohort was strong. On average, about 240,000 unique TCR beta nucleotide sequences were sequenced per donor among a few hundred genotyped donors of the cohort, with approximately 18% of those sequences being non-productive.

The CDR3 goes from the cysteine to the phenylalanine over 14 residues. CDR3 DNA is the only sequence kept; it has 42 bases, read in frame from the first base. Cut back by 2 bases and 6 bases, the V and J ends lie 12 bases apart. The germline V gene (reference sequence) supplies CDR1 WNHNN and CDR2 SYGVQD. The cohort consisted of some 730 healthy bone marrow donors. At the time of sampling, all cohort members were nominally healthy, though unrecorded immune exposures were likely present. The donor was CMV seronegative and was included in the group of several hundred seronegative cohort members. A peripheral blood sample was provided by each donor, and peripheral blood mononuclear cells were used for TCR beta sequencing. The Qiagen DNeasy Blood Extraction Kit was used to extract genomic DNA from the blood cell samples. What the authors observed across the whole study: In a later analysis, TCR association rates were found to vary across HLA loci, with the most associated TCRs seen for DRB1 alleles and the fewest for HLA-C alleles. Linkage disequilibrium might explain the correlated functional status among segregating V segments, but an unknown experimental factor could not be ruled out. A further reported finding was that TCR beta sequences accurately predicted the HLA-A and HLA-B alleles for most subjects in the first cohort. An earlier analysis of approximately 600 of the donors showed that most TCR beta V segments appeared in productive rearrangements either about 87% or about 30% of the time, which broadly matched IMGT annotations. Some IMGT-functional V segments, including TRBV6-2 and TRBV6-3, could not be told apart with the 87-base-pair reads, so those segments were excluded. In a later genetic analysis, a missense DCLRE1C variant was associated with V-gene and J-gene trimming of TCR beta chains, and the association was replicated in an independent cohort. Because some donors lacked HLA typing at each locus, the association tests relied only on the typed subset. In the study, about 150 TCR beta chains were listed as associated with cytomegalovirus. A few of the identified cytomegalovirus-associated TCR beta chains were confirmed in vitro to be specific for cytomegalovirus antigens. Strong co-occurrence of HLA alleles, especially DR and DQ, made assigning TCR associations to individual alleles difficult. In a later analysis, HLA-associated TCR beta chains showed more clonal expansion and lower generation probabilities than non-associated chains that were equally common. The presence/absence analyses assumed that sequencing depth was roughly uniform across donors, and that assumption may not be true. Several of the top co-occurrence clusters appeared to be linked to parvovirus B19, influenza, CMV and Epstein-Barr virus, according to a later analysis. According to the authors, the approach could potentially be generalized to other disease states and immunological phenotypes. In this cohort, only TCR beta chains were sequenced, and detectable features were limited by the absence of alpha or paired-chain data. Cytomegalovirus status was reported to be diagnosed by the classifier with high specificity and sensitivity in both the original and validation cohorts. The sequencing pipeline was judged likely to have produced a cluster of highly shared sequence variants as a technical artifact. A later analysis associated 17,000 or so TCR beta sequences with specific HLA alleles at a false discovery rate of 0.05. Because counts were too low, roughly 18 rarely observed V segments, including chromosome 9 orphons, were left out of the earlier analysis of 587 of the donors. Across donors, most TCR sequences were observed very rarely, whereas some public TCRs were present in many individuals. A later analysis found that most CMV-associated TCR beta chains appeared HLA-restricted, with HLA associations seemingly driven largely by CMV exposure. For the cohort, immune exposure information was limited to CMV serostatus. Compared with the 666-donor mean, donors in an Asian-associated ancestry cluster had fewer N-insertions in productive TCRs, according to a later genetic analysis.

This clone was seen only a few times. Its antigen is not yet known. Base qualities are not provided; no much larger clone lies one nucleotide away. Receptors were amplified or captured by the immunoSEQ multiplex PCR assay. The multiplex PCR relied on a mix of 60 forward primers for TCR Vbeta segments and 13 reverse primers for TCR Jbeta segments. The CDR3 region of rearranged TCR beta genes was amplified from genomic DNA with a multiplex PCR assay. Amplified TCR beta libraries were sequenced as 87-base-pair reads on the Illumina HiSeq System. Per the authors' processing: In a later analysis, tens of millions of unique TCR beta chains were counted across the approximately 640 repertoires, and roughly 11 million of these chains were shared by at least two donors. To remove PCR and sequencing errors, raw reads were error-corrected and collapsed into unique sequences using a nearest-neighbor algorithm that merged closely related sequences. V, D and J gene segments were assigned by aligning CDR3 sequences to IMGT reference sequences. Each retained sequence needed at least a six-nucleotide match to both a V gene segment and a J gene segment. Rearrangements were classified as productive when the CDR3 lacked stop codons and remained in frame with V and J, and all other rearrangements were classified as non-productive. Following IMGT convention, CDR3 was defined as the stretch from the second conserved V-encoded cysteine up to the conserved J-encoded phenylalanine. In an earlier analysis of more than 550 of the donors, sequences lacking an unambiguous match to a single V gene segment were excluded. In an earlier analysis of 587 of the donors, V segments were called functional above 56.7% productive rearrangements and were called segregating when the between-donor standard deviation exceeded 5%. To diagnose cytomegalovirus status from the catalog of TCR beta chain sequences, a statistical classification framework was built. In a later analysis, TCR nucleotide sequences were compared against IMGT/GENE-DB human TR gene sequences so that V and J genes could be assigned. A later analysis assigned CDR3 sequences and most-parsimonious VDJ recombination scenarios with the TCRdist pipeline. A later analysis defined each TCR beta chain by its CDR3 amino acid sequence plus V-gene family, and excluded reads lacking a unique V-gene family. As a way to deal with suspected cross-contamination and a sequencing artifact, a later analysis dropped under 600 nucleotide sequences that were highly shared and had low generation probability. In a later analysis, a clonal expansion index was calculated for each public chain from normalized within-repertoire ranks of inferred template counts. In a later analysis, generation probabilities were computed using a VDJ recombination model fitted to out-of-frame rearrangements, and the results were checked against IGoR. In a later analysis, hypergeometric tests were used to score TCR-TCR, TCR-HLA and TCR-CMV co-occurrence, with a repertoire-size bias correction applied to TCR pairs. False discovery rates were estimated in a later analysis by permuting HLA or CMV assignments 20 times. In a later analysis, co-occurring TCRs were grouped using DBSCAN, and TCRdist sequence similarity was added for clustering within HLA-allele-positive subsets. For co-occurrence clustering, repertoires with fewer than 30,000 or more than 120,000 public chains were excluded, along with a handful of repertoires with anomalous nucleotide sharing. Entries here come from immuneACCESS through TCRdb and include only in-frame sequences with V and J called. Some clones fail to appear in such tables; in the studies checked, an unresolved V gene covers under half of the shortfall, and the cause of the remainder is unknown. That table furnishes V, J and clone size, whereas the DNA furnished D and trimming. The sample records about 150,000 clones, approximately 72% of which are singletons. The top ten clones comprise approximately 2.8% of the sample.

Sample: PBMCs. This TCR derives from a young man in good health and CMV-seronegative. The rearranged segments are TRBV10-1 and TRBJ2-3, with TRBD1 as a weak D call on 5 bases. At the DNA level, the sequence is TGCGCCAGCAGTGAGCCAGGGAAAAAGGATACGCAGTATTTT. It is translated as CASSEPGKKDTQYF.